This T cell receptor (beta chain) comes out of a study of early T cells in non-severe SARS-CoV-2 infection (dated by TCRdb to 2020 to 2023). In the study overall: TCR sequencing used bulk RNA from unsorted whole blood, so alpha and beta chains could not be paired. General findings and caveats noted by the study authors: Matching against VDJdb was skewed toward anti-spike CD8 responses, likely underestimated virus-specific expansions, and missed private and CD4 specificities.

The study was a case-control design nested within a healthcare worker cohort in London, UK, with weekly nasopharyngeal swab PCR tests and blood sampling. Healthcare workers were recruited between 23 and 31 March 2020, during the week of the UK lockdown, and were followed weekly for up to roughly 15 weeks. Libraries were constructed by 5' RACE. The listed sequencing device is NextSeq 500. Unique molecular identifiers were attached to individual cDNA molecules in the TCR library protocol so that sequencing error and PCR bias could be corrected. Both TCR alpha and beta chains were sequenced, and tight co-correlation was observed between alpha and beta sequence abundances in each sample. As for the original processing: V gene, J gene and CDR3 annotation of TCR sequences was performed with Decombinator V4. TCRs were defined as expanded if a significant change between any two time points was detected under a Poisson model with p below 0.0001. TCR abundances were normalised to the total number of TCRs sequenced per sample and were expressed as counts per million. MAIT TCRs were defined by TRAV1-2 paired with TRAJ12, TRAJ20 or TRAJ33, and iNKT TCRs by TRAV10 paired with TRAJ18. A search of VDJdb, accessed on 1 November 2021, was run for TCRs annotated to CMV, EBV and SARS-CoV-2, with TCRs annotated for multiple antigens excluded. TCRdb reworked the public reads: Q25 trimming with fastp, MiXCR clone assembly, productive beta chains retained. Rows with one shared CDR3 protein collapse into an entry with the most common genes and DNA. The V and J calls and clone size are TCRdb's, not the authors'. Counted in this sample were around 9,000 distinct CDR3 sequences; 4.5% to 5.5% of them appeared once. 9.7% of the sample goes to the ten largest clones.

Deletion took 8 bases off V and 3 bases off J, with a span of 14 bases between the germline ends. According to the germline V gene, CDR1 reads MNHEY and CDR2 reads SVGAGI. Measured from the cysteine to the phenylalanine, the CDR3 is 14 residues long. Only the CDR3 part of the read is kept: 42 bases, read in frame from the first base. This clonotype counts as medium-sized (0.01 to 0.1%). The clone's antigen remains unknown. It has no much larger one-base neighbor in the sample; base qualities were not kept. This clonotype was obtained from an adult who was a healthcare worker with PCR-confirmed SARS-CoV-2 infection or an uninfected control (not recorded which). The source material was whole blood. The V and J genes are TRBV6-5 and TRBJ2-1; a tentative D call is TRBD1 (5 bases match). The CDR3 in this case is CASQADRYYNEQFF. The base sequence is TGTGCCAGCCAGGCCGACAGATACTACAATGAGCAGTTCTTC.